This TCR beta chain was sequenced during a study of T-cell reconstitution after alpha-beta-depleted transplantation in children. Molecular barcoding with unique molecular identifiers was used for the TCRbeta library. MiXCR was run by TCRdb on the PCR reads, yielding one entry per CDR3 protein. The data hold hundreds of thousands of distinct CDR3 sequences, with roughly a tenth observed a single time. Trimming removed 4 bases from V and 1 base from J; junction bases left unmatched: 6. This CDR3 is built from 15 residues. Germline V CDR1 and CDR2: LGHDT, YNNKEL (reference sequence). The V and J genes are TRBV3-1 and TRBJ2-5; 7 nucleotides agree with TRBD2. The TCR was taken from a boy under two years old with acute myeloid leukemia, due to receive a stem cell transplant. The sequencing used PBMCs, collected before TCRalphabeta/CD19-depleted stem cell transplant. For the CDR3, the DNA is TGTGCCAGCAGCCGTTTACCGGGGGGCCAAGAGACCCAGTACTTC. Amino acids: CASSRLPGGQETQYF.